This entry features one T cell receptor beta chain sequence. What it binds is not known. The data derive from a study of cytomegalovirus exposure and HLA in healthy donors. Study-wide results and caveats: Association with HLA alleles at 0.05 false discovery rate was found for 16,951 TCR beta sequences in a later analysis. A few CMV-associated chains were confirmed in vitro to be specific for CMV antigens.

A multiplex PCR was run with 60 Vbeta primers and 13 Jbeta primers. This table comes from immunoSEQ multiplex PCR, and its TCRdb copy is limited to in-frame clones, with some not included. This sample has about 180,000 clones, with about 79% found just once. This CDR3 spans 15 amino acids. The germline V and J ends were trimmed by 5 bases and 7 bases, with 18 bases remaining between them. The V gene's germline CDR1 is SGHAT and CDR2 FQDESV (reference sequence). The source is a man aged 40-55 years in good health and CMV-seropositive. The rearrangement uses TRBV11-1 and TRBJ2-1; D perhaps matches TRBD2 (5 bases). Sequencing was carried out using PBMCs. The CDR3 DNA is TGTGCCAGCAGCCCCGTTCGGGGTAATTTGAATGAGCAGTTCTTC. Translating gives CASSPVRGNLNEQFF.